This T cell receptor beta chain was documented in a study of blood T cell repertoires in COVID-19 (dated by TCRdb to 2018 to 2020). For the wider study: The collaborator samples originated in the United States, Italy and Spain and spanned the acute and convalescent phases of COVID-19. The repertoires were released in a freely available public database intended as a resource for research on the immune response to SARS-CoV-2. The samples were drawn from two sources: the first 160 participants of the ongoing ImmuneRACE study, and 950 to 1,500 subjects contributed by 6 global collaborators. Where available, HLA class I and class II types were taken from metadata supplied by the sample provider and were not determined by assay-based typing. The prospective study material was composed of cDNA or gDNA derived from T cells, B-cell-depleted T cells, or PBMCs. Deeply sampled blood TCRbeta repertoires from subjects exposed to, actively infected with, or recovered from COVID-19 were included in the dataset. The sample metadata nearly always contained a de-identified subject ID, COVID-19 status, age in years and sex. On the study overall, not on this receptor specifically: Clinical and demographic metadata were provided uncurated, with the amount varying by source and participant.

CDR1 and CDR2 are read off the germline V gene as SGHAT and FQNNGV. The CDR3 runs 16 amino acids, cysteine and phenylalanine included. Only the CDR3 part of the read is kept: 48 bases, read in frame from the first base. Relative to germline, V is missing 4 bases and J is missing 0 bases, with 6 bases of the junction outside any gene match. The immunoSEQ Assay, a bias-controlled multiplex PCR, was used to amplify TCRbeta CDR3 regions from genomic DNA. The original methods were these. The number of nucleated cells in each sample was estimated from the amplification of reference gene primers within the assay. Sequence reads were collapsed and filtered to measure the absolute abundance of every unique TCRbeta CDR3 rearrangement. For each sample, productive Simpson clonality was calculated as the square root of Simpson's diversity index over productive rearrangements. In TCRdb, the immuneACCESS table is reduced to in-frame sequences with V and J assigned. These tables do not hold every clone; where another copy was compared, an unresolved V gene accounts for under half, and the others remain unexplained. V and J calls and clone size are given by that table; D and trimming were obtained from the DNA. Present in this sample are around 190,000 clones, 84% of which were seen just once. Over 10% of the sample belongs to the ten largest clones.

As for this clone: Its antigen is not yet known. Nothing much larger sits one base from this clone, and base qualities are not available.

Each collaborating institution followed its own protocols to collect whole blood in K2EDTA tubes. For TCRbeta analysis, collaborators shipped samples as frozen whole blood, isolated PBMCs, or DNA extracted from either of those sample types. The sample was peripheral blood. The sequence joins TRBV11-2 to TRBJ2-7, and 10 bases in between align with TRBD1. This sequence originates from a human donor in a cohort sampled during active COVID-19. The CDR3 sequence is CASSWGTGASSYEQYF. The DNA reads as follows: TGTGCCAGCAGCTGGGGGACAGGGGCAAGCTCCTACGAGCAGTACTTC.